This T cell receptor (beta chain) was profiled in a study of blood T cell repertoires in COVID-19. For the study at large: Donors in the United States, Italy and Spain gave samples during acute or convalescent COVID-19.

Sequencing was performed with immunoSEQ multiplex PCR; in TCRdb, only in-frame clones are kept and a portion is missing. Of approximately 260,000 clones listed, approximately 82% are singletons. Germline V gives CDR1 MGHRA, CDR2 YSYEKL. This CDR3 has 17 residues. Between the trimmed V and J ends, which lost 0 bases and 9 bases, there was a span of 20 bases. This sequence was found in a woman older than 75 with active or convalescent COVID-19. The source material was peripheral blood. This chain joins TRBV4-1 and TRBJ2-2, with a weak D call TRBD1 (5 bases). CDR3: CASSQDLNRRWVRELFF. CDR3 in DNA: TGCGCCAGCAGCCAAGATTTGAACAGGCGGTGGGTTCGGGAGCTGTTTTTT.